This T cell receptor beta chain was sequenced during a study of human T cells and chemical hapten exposure. The germline V gene encodes CDR1 LGHDT and CDR2 YNNKEL (reference sequence). The length of the CDR3 is 14 residues. Trimming removed 1 base at V and 4 bases at J, with 10 bases between. TCRdb recomputed calls from the RACE reads with MiXCR, one row per CDR3 protein. This sample has 70,000 to 95,000 distinct CDR3 sequences, with 6.6% found just once. Time point defined: patch test 2, 6 weeks after DPC sensitization. Sample treatment: therapeutic diphenylcyclopropenone sensitization with weekly scalp DPC.

The sequence came from a woman aged 25 to 45 with alopecia areata. Some clones in this sample may be carry-over from other donors' samples. This rearrangement joins TRBV3-1 to TRBJ1-1; weak D call: TRBD1 (5 bases). The source material was whole blood, sampled in connection with sensitization to the hapten diphenylcyclopropenone (DPC). The CDR3 sequence is CASSQGGAGTEAFF. In nucleotides, the CDR3 is TGTGCCAGCAGCCAAGGGGGCGCGGGCACTGAAGCTTTCTTT.